The 25 T cell receptor beta chains given below trace back to one sample, sequenced in a study of blood T cell repertoires in COVID-19. TCRdb's table, derived via immunoSEQ multiplex PCR, lists solely in-frame clones and lacks some. The profile shows some 99,000 clones, about 87% of them singletons. Sequenced material: peripheral blood. The receptors were gathered from a woman aged 50 to 60 with acute or convalescent COVID-19.

The rearrangement uses TRBV5-1 and TRBJ2-1; no clear D. This CDR3 has 15 amino acids. V was pared by 4 bases and J by 3 bases, with 14 bases between. Germline V gives CDR1 SGHRS, CDR2 YFSETQ. Here the CDR3 DNA reads TGCGCCAGCAGCGTGAATTCGGGTAGCTACAATGAGCAGTTCTTC. This sequence encodes CASSVNSGSYNEQFF. The full variable domain, its missing parts supplied by reference TRBV5-1 and TRBJ2-1, is KAGVTQTPRYLIKTRGQQVTLSCSPISGHRSVSWYQQTPGQGLQFLFEYFSETQRNKGNFPGRFSGRQFSNSRSEMNVSTLELGDSALYLCASSVNSGSYNEQFFGPGTRLTVL.

The chain recombines TRBV19 with TRBJ1-3; D is uncertain. CDR1 and CDR2 from the germline V gene are LNHDA and SQIVND (reference sequence). Trimming cost V 3 bases and J 3 bases, with 15 bases left between them. There are 16 residues in the CDR3. The CDR3 sequence is CASSMRAGEDGNTIYF. For the CDR3, the DNA is TGTGCCAGTAGTATGAGGGCCGGCGAGGATGGAAACACCATATATTTT.

This chain links TRBV3-1 (or the pseudogene TRBV3-2) with TRBJ2-1; TRBD2 might be the D (6 bases). CDR1 and CDR2 (germline): LGHDT, YNNKEL (reference sequence). The CDR3 is 15 residues long. The V end was cut by 4 bases, the J end by 8 bases, with 18 bases between. The CDR3 DNA reads TGTGCCAGCAGCCGTGCGGGGTCTTCGTCCGATGAGCAGTTCTTC. This gives the protein CASSRAGSSSDEQFF.

This chain connects TRBV27 to TRBJ2-7, with 9 bases matching TRBD1. Germline loops: CDR1 MNHEY, CDR2 SMNVEV (reference sequence). CDR3 length: 14 residues. V gave up 4 bases and J gave up 5 bases; unmatched junction bases: 6. The CDR3 region is CASSSRDRDDEQYF. The CDR3 DNA reads TGTGCCAGCAGTTCCCGGGACAGGGACGACGAGCAGTACTTC.

This chain joins TRBV4-1 and TRBJ2-3, with D perhaps TRBD1 (5 bases). The V and J ends lost 0 bases and 3 bases respectively, with 16 bases between them. The CDR3 has 17 amino acids. Germline assignment: CDR1 MGHRA and CDR2 YSYEKL. CDR3 nucleotide sequence: TGCGCCAGCAGCCAAGATCATAGGGCCAGGGTGACAGATACGCAGTATTTT. This encodes CASSQDHRARVTDTQYF.

The chain recombines TRBV6-6 with TRBJ1-4; 10 bases align to TRBD1. Germline CDR1 reads MNHNY; CDR2 reads SVGAGI (reference sequence). The CDR3 has 16 residues. Germline trimming cut 5 bases from V and 2 bases from J; bases unmatched to any gene: 5. CDR3 loop: CASSRQGARTNEKLFF. CDR3 bases: TGTGCCAGCAGTCGACAGGGGGCGCGGACTAATGAAAAACTGTTTTTT.

The rearrangement joins TRBV21-1 to TRBJ1-1; TRBD1, the table's D call, was not compared with the DNA. TRBV21-1 is shown as a pseudogene. The CDR3 is 21 residues long. The CDR3 bases are TGTGCCAGCAGCACCCTAGGGGGCGGGGACACTATATCCTTGAGGGTCACTGAAGCTTTCTTT. The encoded protein is CASSTLGGGDTISLRVTEAFF.

This sequence joins TRBV5-4 and TRBJ1-1; D gene unclear. The CDR3 loop spans 11 amino acids. Trimming took off 5 bases at V and 7 bases at J, with 9 bases between the two ends. Looked up from germline, CDR1 is SGHNT and CDR2 is YYREEE (reference sequence). The CDR3, as DNA: TGTGCCAGCAGTACGAGGAATGAAGCTTTCTTT. It translates to CASSTRNEAFF.

The V and J genes are TRBV2 and TRBJ1-2, with D perhaps TRBD1 (5 bases). The germline V gene encodes CDR1 SNHLY and CDR2 FYNNEI. The CDR3 contains 11 residues. V was pared by 6 bases and J by 6 bases, with 8 bases between. CDR3 sequence (DNA): TGTGCCAGCAGGTTGACAGATGGCTACACCTTC. Translation: CASRLTDGYTF.

V usage is TRBV7-9 and J usage is TRBJ1-1, with D maybe TRBD1 (6 bases). The CDR3 totals 14 residues. The V end lost 7 bases, the J end lost 0 bases, and 12 bases lay between the germline ends. Germline values: CDR1 SEHNR, CDR2 FQNEAQ (reference sequence). CDR3: CASTLGGVNTEAFF. CDR3 coding DNA: TGTGCCAGCACCCTAGGGGGGGTGAACACTGAAGCTTTCTTT.

The chain has TRBV15 and TRBJ2-1; possible D gene TRBD2, 6 bases. Trimming shortened V by 0 bases and J by 7 bases, and 10 bases separated the two germline ends. The CDR3 has 14 residues. CDR1 and CDR2 from the germline V gene are LNHNV and YYDKDF (reference sequence). The CDR3 DNA sequence: TGTGCCACCAGCAGAGACAGGGAGGTAAATGAGCAGTTCTTC. Encoded protein: CATSRDREVNEQFF.

The V call is TRBV28, the J call TRBJ1-2, with 7 nucleotides matching TRBD1. V was pared by 6 bases and J by 0 bases, with 7 bases of the junction left unmatched. The germline gives CDR1 MDHEN, CDR2 SYDVKM. This CDR3 is 15 amino acids long. CDR3 DNA: TGTGCCAGCAGGGGGCAGGGGGTACCTAACTATGGCTACACCTTC. It specifies CASRGQGVPNYGYTF.

This sequence joins TRBV5-1 and TRBJ2-5; tentatively, D is TRBD2 (6 bases). Germline-derived CDR1 and CDR2 are SGHRS and YFSETQ. V shed 1 base and J shed 2 bases, with 9 bases lying between them. This CDR3 comprises 14 residues. The CDR3 DNA follows: TGCGCCAGCAGCTTGCTCGGGGGACAAGAGACCCAGTACTTC. Amino acid sequence: CASSLLGGQETQYF.

The J gene is TRBJ1-2, the V gene TRBV5-1; no firm D call. V was pared by 3 bases and J by 2 bases, with 20 bases between. Per the germline V gene, CDR1 is SGHRS and CDR2 is YFSETQ. The CDR3 is 17 amino acids. CDR3 bases: TGCGCCAGCAGCTCCCTTATACCATTGACTGCGAACTATGGCTACACCTTC. Residues: CASSSLIPLTANYGYTF.

This chain links TRBV30 with TRBJ1-3, with TRBD1 matching 10 bases. The junction had 3 bases not matched to a gene; V was cut back by 2 bases and J by 5 bases. The V gene's germline CDR1 is GTSNPN and CDR2 SVGIG (reference sequence). The CDR3 is 14 amino acids. The CDR3 bases are TGTGCCTGGAGTCTCGACAGGGGGCGAAACACCATATATTTT. Translating gives CAWSLDRGRNTIYF.

The rearrangement uses TRBV18 and TRBJ2-1, with D possibly TRBD2 on 5 matching bases. Trimming removed 6 bases at V and 8 bases at J, with 11 bases between. CDR1 is KGHSH, CDR2 LQKENI, per germline. CDR3 length: 12 amino acids. The CDR3 DNA sequence: TGTGCCAGCTCGCCGGGGTTTGATGAGCAGTTCTTC. Encoded protein: CASSPGFDEQFF.

This clone was observed at least ten times. The gene calls are TRBV6-5 and TRBJ1-5; the D gene is possibly TRBD1 (5 bases). Deletions cut 6 bases from V and 0 bases from J, with 12 bases between. Looked up from germline, CDR1 is MNHEY and CDR2 is SVGAGI. CDR3 length: 15 amino acids. Written as DNA, the CDR3 is TGTGCCAGCAGCACTCAAAGGGGTAGCAATCAGCCCCAGCATTTT. It yields the protein CASSTQRGSNQPQHF.

The genes are TRBV6-5 and TRBJ2-7; 8 nucleotides align to TRBD2. The V gene's germline CDR1 is MNHEY and CDR2 SVGAGI. The CDR3 contains 15 residues. With 0 bases clipped from V and 5 bases from J, the junction kept 6 bases outside the gene matches. The CDR3 nucleotides read TGTGCCAGCAGTTACTCGGGACTAGGAATTCACGAGCAGTACTTC. Protein: CASSYSGLGIHEQYF.

The V call is TRBV2, the J call TRBJ1-1, with 7 bases that match TRBD1. The germline gives CDR1 SNHLY, CDR2 FYNNEI. The CDR3 is 11 residues long. Trimming took 6 bases from V and 8 from J; bases not matched to a gene: 3. The CDR3 spells CASRSQGEAFF. The CDR3 DNA reads as TGTGCCAGCAGATCACAGGGGGAAGCTTTCTTT.

The genes are TRBV10-3 and TRBJ2-3; TRBD2 matches at 7 bases. V lost 4 bases to trimming and J lost 4 bases; unmatched junction nucleotides: 14. The CDR3 spans 17 residues. The V gene's germline CDR1 is ENHRY and CDR2 SYGVKD. The CDR3 DNA follows: TGTGCCATCAGTGGGCCCCTTCTAGCGGAAGGGCCAGATACGCAGTATTTT. This translates into CAISGPLLAEGPDTQYF.

The chain links TRBV19 to TRBJ1-6; maybe TRBD1 (5 bases). The germline gives CDR1 LNHDA, CDR2 SQIVND (reference sequence). This CDR3 contains 13 residues. V lost 7 bases and J 9 bases, leaving 13 bases between the germline ends. The CDR3 protein is CASKLRTISPLHF. In DNA form, the CDR3 reads TGTGCCAGTAAGCTCAGGACAATTTCACCCCTCCACTTT.

The chain couples TRBV7-3 to TRBJ1-1, with no clear D. Trimming shortened V by 8 bases and J by 0 bases, and 10 bases separated the two germline ends. Germline V gives CDR1 SGHTA, CDR2 FQGTGA. This CDR3 has 13 residues. CDR3: CASFALMNTEAFF. DNA for the CDR3: TGTGCCAGCTTTGCCCTAATGAACACTGAAGCTTTCTTT. Drawing the rest from reference TRBV7-3 and TRBJ1-1, the complete variable domain is GAGVSQTPSNKVTEKGKYVELRCDPISGHTALYWYRQSLGQGPEFLIYFQGTGAADDSGLPNDRFFAVRPEGSVSTLKIQRTERGDSAVYLCASFALMNTEAFFGQGTRLTVV.

The chain joins TRBV6-5 to TRBJ1-4, with 10 bases fitting TRBD1. Trimming at V came to 0 bases and at J to 8 bases, leaving 6 bases not matched to a gene. Germline lookup yields CDR1 MNHEY and CDR2 SVGAGI. The CDR3 spans 16 residues. This CDR3 is CASSYSTGTGEEKLFF. CDR3 nucleotide sequence: TGTGCCAGCAGTTACTCCACCGGGACAGGGGAAGAAAAACTGTTTTTT.

The V call is TRBV6-5, the J call TRBJ1-1; no reliable D call. Per germline, CDR1 MNHEY and CDR2 SVGAGI. V was cut by 5 bases and J by 1 base, with 14 bases left in between. The CDR3 totals 15 residues. The CDR3 bases are TGTGCCAGCAGTCGCGAGTTTGAGGGGAACACTGAAGCTTTCTTT. Its translation: CASSREFEGNTEAFF.

This clone was observed a few times. The chain employs TRBV20-1 and TRBJ2-1, with TRBD1 matching over 9 bases. The CDR3 spans 15 residues. V lost 3 bases and J lost 3; bases outside the gene matches: 6. In germline, CDR1 is DFQATT, CDR2 SNEGSKA (reference sequence). The CDR3 nucleotides are TGCAGTGCTAGTCAGCTGGGACAGGGCTACAATGAGCAGTTCTTC. It is translated as CSASQLGQGYNEQFF.